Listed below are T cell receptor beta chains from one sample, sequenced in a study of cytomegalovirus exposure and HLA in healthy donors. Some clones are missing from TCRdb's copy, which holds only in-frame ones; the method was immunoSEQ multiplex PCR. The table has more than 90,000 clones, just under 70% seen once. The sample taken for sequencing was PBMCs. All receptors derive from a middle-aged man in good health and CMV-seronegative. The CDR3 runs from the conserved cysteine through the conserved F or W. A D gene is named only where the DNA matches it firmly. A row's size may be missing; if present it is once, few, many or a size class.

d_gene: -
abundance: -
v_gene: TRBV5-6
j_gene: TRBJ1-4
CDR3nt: TGTGCCAGCAGCTTGGTCCATGCAACTAATGAAAAACTGTTTTTT
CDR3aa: CASSLVHATNEKLFF

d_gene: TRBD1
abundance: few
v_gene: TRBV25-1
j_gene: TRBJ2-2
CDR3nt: TGTGCCAGCAGTCCGGGACAGGGTTACACCGGGGAGCTGTTTTTT
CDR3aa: CASSPGQGYTGELFF

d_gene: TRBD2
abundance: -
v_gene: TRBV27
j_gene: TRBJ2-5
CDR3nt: TGTGCCAGCAGCACTAGCGGGAGTACGGGGGAGACCCAGTACTTC
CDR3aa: CASSTSGSTGETQYF

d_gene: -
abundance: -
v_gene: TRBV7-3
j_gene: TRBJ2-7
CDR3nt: TGTGCCAGCAGCTTAAGGGCCTCATCTGACGAGCAGTACTTC
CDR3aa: CASSLRASSDEQYF

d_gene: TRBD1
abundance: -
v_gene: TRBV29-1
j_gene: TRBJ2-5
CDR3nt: TGCAGCGTTCTACAGGGGTCTGAGACCCAGTACTTC
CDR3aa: CSVLQGSETQYF

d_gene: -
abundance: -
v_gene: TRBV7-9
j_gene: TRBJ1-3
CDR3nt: TGTGCCCTTCAGGGCTCTTCTGGAAACACCATATATTTT
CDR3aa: CALQGSSGNTIYF

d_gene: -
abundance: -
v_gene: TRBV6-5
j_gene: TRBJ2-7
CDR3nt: TGTGCCAGCAGTAGAGGGTGGGGCTACGAGCAGTACTTC
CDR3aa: CASSRGWGYEQYF

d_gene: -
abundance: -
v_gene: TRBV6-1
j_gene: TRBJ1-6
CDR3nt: TGTGCCAGCAGTGATCAGTATAATTCACCCCTCCACTTT
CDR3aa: CASSDQYNSPLHF

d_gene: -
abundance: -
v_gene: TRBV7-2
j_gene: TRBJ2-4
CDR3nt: TGTGCCAGCAGCAACCGGAGGGCCAAAAACATTCAGTACTTC
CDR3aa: CASSNRRAKNIQYF

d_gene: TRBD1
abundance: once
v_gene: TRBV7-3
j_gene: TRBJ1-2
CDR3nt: TGTGCCAGCAGCTTAACCGGGACAGGCTATGGCTACACCTTC
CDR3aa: CASSLTGTGYGYTF

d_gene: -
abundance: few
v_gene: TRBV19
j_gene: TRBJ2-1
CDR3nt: TGTGCCAGTAGTATTCGCTGGACAGACAATGAGCAGTTCTTC
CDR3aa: CASSIRWTDNEQFF

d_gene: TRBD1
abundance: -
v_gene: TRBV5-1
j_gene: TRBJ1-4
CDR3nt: TGCGCCAGCAGCTTGAGGGGGACAGATGGGGAAAAACTGTTTTTT
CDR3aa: CASSLRGTDGEKLFF

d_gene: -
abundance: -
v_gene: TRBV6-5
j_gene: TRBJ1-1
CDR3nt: TGTGCCAGCAGTTACCACGGTAACACTGAAGCTTTCTTT
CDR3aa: CASSYHGNTEAFF

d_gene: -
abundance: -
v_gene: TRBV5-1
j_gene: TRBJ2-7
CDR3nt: TGCGCCAGCAGCTTGGTGCAGGGCTACGAGCAGTACTTC
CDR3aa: CASSLVQGYEQYF

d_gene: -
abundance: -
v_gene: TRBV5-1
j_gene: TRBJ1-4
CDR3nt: TGCGCCAGCAGCTTGGAGGTACAGAATGAAAAACTGTTTTTT
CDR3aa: CASSLEVQNEKLFF

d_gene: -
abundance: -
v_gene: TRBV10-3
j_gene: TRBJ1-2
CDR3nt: TGTGCCATCAGTGAGTCGCTAGTCAGTAACTATGGCTACACCTTC
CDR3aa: CAISESLVSNYGYTF

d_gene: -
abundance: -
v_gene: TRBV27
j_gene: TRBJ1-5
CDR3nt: TGTGCCAGCAGTCCGACCCCCACATTTGGCCACAGGCAGCCCCAGCATTTT
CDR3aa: CASSPTPTFGHRQPQHF

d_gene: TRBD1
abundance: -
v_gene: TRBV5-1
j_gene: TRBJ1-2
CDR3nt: TGCGCCAGCAGCTTTACAGGGGCCTATGGCTACACCTTC
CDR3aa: CASSFTGAYGYTF

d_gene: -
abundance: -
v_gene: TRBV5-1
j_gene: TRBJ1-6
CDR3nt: TGCGCCAGCAGCTTGGCGGGGGGCAGTAATTCACCCCTCCACTTT
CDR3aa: CASSLAGGSNSPLHF

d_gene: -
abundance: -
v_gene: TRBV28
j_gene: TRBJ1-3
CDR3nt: TGTGCCAGCAGTCCGGCAGGGTCTGGAAACACCATATATTTT
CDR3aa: CASSPAGSGNTIYF

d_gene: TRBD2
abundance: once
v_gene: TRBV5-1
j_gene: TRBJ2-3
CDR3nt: TGCGCCAGCAGCTACCCTAGCGGGGGAACTAGCACAGATACGCAGTATTTT
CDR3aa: CASSYPSGGTSTDTQYF

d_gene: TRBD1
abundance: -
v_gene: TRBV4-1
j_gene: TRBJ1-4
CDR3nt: TGCGCCAGCAGCCAAGAAGGCAGGGGGGATGAAAAACTGTTTTTT
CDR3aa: CASSQEGRGDEKLFF

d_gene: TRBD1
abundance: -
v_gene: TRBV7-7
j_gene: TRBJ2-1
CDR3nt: TGTGCTAGCAGCTTAGGAGCCGGGACAGGGAGTCTCGGTGAGCAGTTCTTC
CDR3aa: CASSLGAGTGSLGEQFF

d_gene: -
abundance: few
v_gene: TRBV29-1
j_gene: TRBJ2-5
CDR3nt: TGCAGCGTGGCGCGGGAGACCCAGTACTTC
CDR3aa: CSVARETQYF